One sample yielded the 11 T cell receptor beta chains listed below, sequenced in a study of cytomegalovirus exposure and HLA in healthy donors. 13 Jbeta primers and 60 Vbeta primers were used for the PCR. The repertoire was sequenced with immunoSEQ multiplex PCR; TCRdb's copy has only in-frame clones and lacks some. The sample lists about 200,000 clones, over 75% occurring once. Sample: PBMCs. The receptors were gathered from a woman aged 30 to 39 in good health and CMV-seronegative.

J is TRBJ2-3 and V is TRBV5-1; D unresolved. Between the trimmed V and J ends, which lost 5 bases and 0 bases, there was a span of 7 bases. There are 13 residues in the CDR3. Germline CDR1 and CDR2: SGHRS and YFSETQ. The CDR3 DNA sequence: TGCGCCAGCAGATCAGTGAGCACAGATACGCAGTATTTT. This gives the protein CASRSVSTDTQYF.

The gene calls are TRBV6-5 and TRBJ2-7; D is possibly TRBD2 (6 bases). Germline CDR1 reads MNHEY; CDR2 reads SVGAGI. Between the trimmed V and J ends, which lost 5 bases and 2 bases, there was a span of 16 bases. The CDR3 runs to 15 residues. The CDR3 region has the DNA TGTGCCAGCAGTCCCCGGTGGGGGGTTACCTACGAGCAGTACTTC. Translated: CASSPRWGVTYEQYF.

V usage is TRBV11-2 and J usage is TRBJ1-1; D gene ambiguous. CDR1 is SGHAT and CDR2 is FQNNGV in the germline V gene. The length of the CDR3 is 15 residues. V lost 9 bases and J 4 bases, leaving 21 bases between the germline ends. Here the CDR3 DNA reads TGTGCCAGTACCCCACAGCTGGGAGTAACCACTGAAGCTTTCTTT. This translates into CASTPQLGVTTEAFF.

This CDR3 is CASSMTRGGETQYF. The CDR3 DNA reads as TGCGCCAGCAGCATGACTAGGGGGGGGGAGACCCAGTACTTC. The chain couples TRBV5-1 to TRBJ2-5; possible D gene TRBD2, 7 bases. CDR1 is SGHRS, CDR2 YFSETQ, per germline. There are 14 residues in the CDR3. V was trimmed by 4 bases and J by 5 bases, leaving 15 bases between them. The full variable domain, rest sourced from reference TRBV5-1 and TRBJ2-5, is KAGVTQTPRYLIKTRGQQVTLSCSPISGHRSVSWYQQTPGQGLQFLFEYFSETQRNKGNFPGRFSGRQFSNSRSEMNVSTLELGDSALYLCASSMTRGGETQYFGPGTRLLVL.

V gene TRBV4-1 combines with J gene TRBJ2-1; possibly TRBD2 for D (6 bases). V lost 3 bases to trimming and J lost 5 bases, with 17 bases between them. Germline assignment: CDR1 MGHRA and CDR2 YSYEKL. This CDR3 comprises 16 residues. The CDR3 bases are TGCGCCAGCAGCCACGGGGGAGAACATACAGACAATGAGCAGTTCTTC. This sequence encodes CASSHGGEHTDNEQFF.

The chain links TRBV28 to TRBJ1-3, with 8 bases fitting TRBD1. CDR1 and CDR2 (germline): MDHEN, SYDVKM. CDR3 length equals 15 residues. Trimming cost V 2 bases and J 5 bases; bases outside gene matches: 5. For the CDR3, the DNA is TGTGCCAGCAGTTTACCCAGACAGGGGAGAAACACCATATATTTT. It is translated as CASSLPRQGRNTIYF.

The chain employs TRBV6-1 and TRBJ2-5; D might be TRBD1 (5 bases). V lost 5 bases and J lost 4, with 14 bases in between. CDR1 and CDR2 from the germline V gene are MNHNS and SASEGT. This CDR3 is 14 amino acids long. This chain's CDR3 is CASSSDSLLETQYF. The CDR3 DNA reads as TGTGCCAGCAGTAGCGACAGCCTTCTAGAGACCCAGTACTTC.

This chain connects TRBV4-1 to TRBJ1-6; 8 nucleotides agree with TRBD1. Germline lookup yields CDR1 MGHRA and CDR2 YSYEKL. With 3 bases clipped from V and 0 bases from J, the junction kept 10 bases outside the gene matches. The CDR3 covers 19 residues. CDR3 nucleotide sequence: TGCGCCAGCAGCCACCTAGGACAGGGAAGGAGCTCCTATAATTCACCCCTCCACTTT. Translating gives CASSHLGQGRSSYNSPLHF.

The rearrangement uses TRBV4-1 and TRBJ2-7; unclear D gene. Germline assignment: CDR1 MGHRA and CDR2 YSYEKL. The V end lost 0 bases, the J end lost 6 bases, and 9 bases lay between the germline ends. This CDR3 contains 13 residues. CDR3 DNA sequence: TGCGCCAGCAGCCAAGATAGCCGAGCCGAGCAGTACTTC. Translated, it gives CASSQDSRAEQYF.

The CDR3 sequence is CASSLRQALPESGANVLTF. Here the CDR3 DNA reads TGTGCCAGCAGTCTCCGACAGGCTCTCCCAGAATCTGGGGCCAACGTCCTGACTTTC. V is TRBV27 and J is TRBJ2-6, with a weak D call TRBD1 (6 bases). Per the germline V gene, CDR1 is MNHEY and CDR2 is SMNVEV (reference sequence). The CDR3 is 19 amino acids. Trimming removed 5 bases at V and 1 base at J, with 21 bases between.

CDR3 bases: TGTGCCAGCAGTGCGGGACTAGCGATCCTCACAGATACGCAGTATTTT. It encodes CASSAGLAILTDTQYF. The chain uses TRBV27 and TRBJ2-3; 10 positions agree with TRBD2. J gave up 2 bases and V 5 bases, and 7 bases lay outside the gene matches. Germline loops: CDR1 MNHEY, CDR2 SMNVEV (reference sequence). CDR3 size: 16 residues.